Following are 29 T cell receptor beta chains from one sample sequenced in a study of blood T cell repertoires in COVID-19. Sequencing was performed with immunoSEQ multiplex PCR; in TCRdb, only in-frame clones are kept and a portion is missing. This sample has roughly 180,000 clones, with roughly 80% found just once. Sequencing used PBMCs or T cells enriched from blood (not recorded which). The source of these receptors is a woman between 40 and 50 years old with acute COVID-19.

For the CDR3, the DNA is TGTGCCAGTAGTCAGGGGATCTACTATGGCTACACCTTC. Its protein product is CASSQGIYYGYTF. The chain uses TRBV19 and TRBJ1-2; D possibly corresponds to TRBD1 (6 bases). The CDR3 length is 13 residues. The V end was cut by 5 bases, the J end by 3 bases, with 10 bases between. Per germline, CDR1 LNHDA and CDR2 SQIVND (reference sequence). The variable domain in full, completed from reference TRBV19 and TRBJ1-2, reads DGGITQSPKYLFRKEGQNVTLSCEQNLNHDAMYWYRQDPGQGLRLIYYSQIVNDFQKGDIAEGYSVSREKKESFPLTVTSAQKNPTAFYLCASSQGIYYGYTFGSGTRLTVV.

The chain combines TRBV2 with TRBJ2-3; 9 positions match TRBD2. CDR1 and CDR2 from the germline V gene are SNHLY and FYNNEI. This CDR3 comprises 15 residues. V was clipped by 5 bases and J by 5 bases; unmatched bases: 8. CDR3 amino acids: CASSKGLAGLDTQYF. CDR3 in DNA: TGTGCCAGCAGTAAGGGGCTAGCGGGATTAGATACGCAGTATTTT. Variable domain in full (rest from reference TRBV2 and TRBJ2-3): EPEVTQTPSHQVTQMGQEVILRCVPISNHLYFYWYRQILGQKVEFLVSFYNNEISEKSEIFDDQFSVERPDGSNFTLKIRSTKLEDSAMYFCASSKGLAGLDTQYFGPGTRLTVL.

V is TRBV3-1 (or the pseudogene TRBV3-2) and J is TRBJ2-1; 10 bases align to TRBD2. The CDR3 consists of 15 residues. Losses at the gene ends were 0 bases for V and 4 bases for J; bases not matched to a gene: 0. In germline, CDR1 is LGHDT, CDR2 YNNKEL (reference sequence). CDR3 region: CASSQELAGYNEQFF. In DNA form, the CDR3 reads TGTGCCAGCAGCCAAGAACTAGCGGGATACAATGAGCAGTTCTTC.

This chain joins TRBV4-2 and TRBJ2-5; 10 nucleotides agree with TRBD2. Germline-derived CDR1 and CDR2 are LGHNA and YNFKEQ. V dropped 0 bases and J dropped 4; count of bases not matched to a gene: 5. This CDR3 spans 16 amino acids. The DNA of the CDR3 is TGTGCCAGCAGCCAAGATCTGAGCGGGAGGGCAGAGACCCAGTACTTC. Amino acid sequence: CASSQDLSGRAETQYF.

The V call is TRBV19, the J call TRBJ1-2; the match to TRBD1 covers 9 bases. CDR3 length equals 14 residues. CDR1 is LNHDA and CDR2 is SQIVND in the germline V gene (reference sequence). V gave up 6 bases and J gave up 4 bases; unmatched junction bases: 6. As DNA, the CDR3 is TGTGCCAGTAGAATACAGGGGGCGCGCTATGGCTACACCTTC. Its translation: CASRIQGARYGYTF.

This clone was observed a single time. This rearrangement joins TRBV3-1 (or the pseudogene TRBV3-2) to TRBJ1-2; tentatively, D is TRBD1 (5 bases). The V gene lost 0 bases and the J gene lost 4 bases, with 9 bases spanning the gap. Germline CDR1 is LGHDT and CDR2 is YNNKEL (reference sequence). This CDR3 has 14 residues. Here the CDR3 DNA reads TGTGCCAGCAGCCAAGATACAGGACCCTATGGCTACACCTTC. It yields the protein CASSQDTGPYGYTF.

The chain links TRBV12-3 or TRBV12-4 to TRBJ2-3, with D unresolved. The CDR3 has 11 amino acids. V was shortened by 5 bases and J by 6 bases, with 6 bases between the two germline ends. The DNA of the CDR3 is TGTGCCAGCAGTGCCCGGGATACGCAGTATTTT. Encoded protein: CASSARDTQYF.

V gene TRBV2 combines with J gene TRBJ2-3; TRBD2 agrees at 7 bases. The length of the CDR3 is 14 residues. In germline, CDR1 is SNHLY, CDR2 FYNNEI. V dropped 2 bases and J dropped 8; count of bases not matched to a gene: 7. CDR3 nucleotides: TGTGCCAGCAGTGAAATGATAGGGGAGGGTACGCAGTATTTT. Encoded protein: CASSEMIGEGTQYF.

This rearrangement joins TRBV5-1 to TRBJ1-1; 9 bases fit TRBD1. Germline V gene data show CDR1 as SGHRS and CDR2 as YFSETQ. The J segment lost 6 bases and the V segment lost 7 bases, leaving 7 bases of the junction unmatched. The CDR3 consists of 13 residues. The CDR3 nucleotides read TGCGCCAGCCGGGGACAGGGAAGTTCTGAAGCTTTCTTT. Protein sequence: CASRGQGSSEAFF.

This clone has only one observation. The V and J genes are TRBV13 and TRBJ1-3; the match to TRBD1 covers 7 bases. CDR3 length: 15 residues. V was clipped by 5 bases and J by 0 bases; unmatched bases: 4. Per germline, CDR1 PRHDT and CDR2 FYEKMQ (reference sequence). This CDR3 is CASSAGTASGNTIYF. The DNA for the CDR3 is TGTGCCAGCAGCGCCGGGACAGCCTCTGGAAACACCATATATTTT.

This chain links TRBV5-8 with TRBJ1-1; TRBD1 aligns across 9 bases. CDR3 length: 18 residues. The V and J ends lost 0 bases and 1 base, in that order; junction bases with no gene match: 10. Germline CDR1 is SGHTS and CDR2 is YDEGEE. CDR3 loop: CASSLAGSTGGANTEAFF. CDR3 in DNA: TGTGCCAGCAGCTTGGCGGGATCGACAGGGGGAGCGAACACTGAAGCTTTCTTT.

The chain is built from TRBV10-3 and TRBJ2-2, with D perhaps TRBD2 (6 bases). The CDR3 loop spans 13 amino acids. V was pared by 7 bases and J by 6 bases, with 12 bases between. CDR1 and CDR2 from the germline V gene are ENHRY and SYGVKD. CDR3 protein: CAIKEGPAGELFF. CDR3 sequence (DNA): TGTGCCATCAAGGAGGGACCGGCCGGGGAGCTGTTTTTT.

This clone was counted only a few times. The rearrangement joins TRBV29-1 to TRBJ1-3; weak D call: TRBD1 (6 bases). V lost 7 bases and J lost 2, with 18 bases in between. CDR1 is SQVTM and CDR2 is ANQGSEA in the germline V gene. The CDR3 totals 15 residues. Here the CDR3 reads CSAGQHKIPGNTIYF. Here the CDR3 DNA reads TGCAGCGCCGGACAGCATAAAATTCCTGGAAACACCATATATTTT.

The rearrangement joins TRBV15 to TRBJ1-4; D ambiguous. The V gene lost 4 bases and the J gene lost 7 bases, with 4 bases spanning the gap. The germline V gene encodes CDR1 LNHNV and CDR2 YYDKDF (reference sequence). There are 11 residues in the CDR3. In DNA form, the CDR3 reads TGTGCCACCAGCAACATTGAAAAACTGTTTTTT. Translation: CATSNIEKLFF. The whole variable domain, filled in from reference TRBV15 and TRBJ1-4, reads DAMVIQNPRYQVTQFGKPVTLSCSQTLNHNVMYWYQQKSSQAPKLLFHYYDKDFNNEADTPDNFQSRRPNTSFCFLDIRSPGLGDTAMYLCATSNIEKLFFGSGTQLSVL.

The chain links TRBV6-5 to TRBJ2-3; unclear D gene. V was trimmed by 4 bases and J by 2 bases, leaving 13 bases between them. This CDR3 is built from 15 residues. Germline CDR1 is MNHEY and CDR2 is SVGAGI. The CDR3 loop reads CASSSRQVNTDTQYF. For the CDR3, the DNA is TGTGCCAGCAGTTCCCGGCAGGTTAACACAGATACGCAGTATTTT.

The genes are TRBV19 and TRBJ2-3; TRBD1 matches 10 bases. The CDR3 runs 16 residues. Looked up from germline, CDR1 is LNHDA and CDR2 is SQIVND (reference sequence). After removal of 4 bases from V and 4 bases from J, the junction contained 8 bases not matched to a gene. CDR3 sequence reads: CASSSTGQGNSDTQYF. CDR3 in DNA: TGTGCCAGTAGTAGCACGGGACAGGGGAATTCAGATACGCAGTATTTT.

The rearrangement joins TRBV6-5 to TRBJ2-7, with no clear D. This CDR3 region has 11 residues. CDR1 MNHEY and CDR2 SVGAGI come from the germline V gene. Trimming shortened V by 0 bases and J by 6 bases, and 3 bases separated the two germline ends. In nucleotides, the CDR3 is TGTGCCAGCAGTTACTCGAGCGAGCAGTACTTC. Translated, it gives CASSYSSEQYF.

The gene calls are TRBV30 and TRBJ1-2, with 7 bases matching TRBD1. J lost 1 base, V lost 3 bases, and 8 bases had no gene match. The length of the CDR3 is 15 residues. Germline lookup yields CDR1 GTSNPN and CDR2 SVGIG (reference sequence). The CDR3, as DNA: TGTGCCTGGAGGGAACAGGGGCTTGGTAACTATGGCTACACCTTC. Protein sequence: CAWREQGLGNYGYTF.

This rearrangement joins TRBV19 to TRBJ1-1; no firm D call. Germline CDR1 LNHDA, CDR2 SQIVND (reference sequence). Trimming removed 5 bases at V and 0 bases at J, with 16 bases between. CDR3 length equals 16 residues. CDR3 in DNA: TGTGCCAGTAGTCGAATCCCGGTGAGTTTGAACACTGAAGCTTTCTTT. Amino acids: CASSRIPVSLNTEAFF.

V is TRBV27 and J is TRBJ2-7; possible D gene TRBD2, 6 bases. The CDR3 is 15 amino acids. V was trimmed by 8 bases and J by 2 bases, leaving 19 bases between them. Germline V gene sequence: CDR1 MNHEY, CDR2 SMNVEV (reference sequence). The CDR3 spells CASGETGVSPYEQYF. The DNA for the CDR3 is TGTGCCAGCGGGGAGACGGGAGTTAGTCCCTACGAGCAGTACTTC.

This chain joins TRBV5-1 and TRBJ1-6; TRBD1 matches 10 bases. Trimming cost V 3 bases and J 8 bases; bases outside gene matches: 2. CDR1 is SGHRS, CDR2 YFSETQ, per germline. The CDR3 runs to 14 residues. The CDR3 protein is CASSSTGGDSPLHF. CDR3 nucleotide sequence: TGCGCCAGCAGCTCGACAGGGGGCGATTCACCCCTCCACTTT.

CDR3 in amino acids: CASSEGEAAWFF. The CDR3 DNA follows: TGTGCCAGCAGTGAAGGGGAGGCGGCCTGGTTCTTC. The chain links TRBV2 to TRBJ2-1; D might be TRBD2 (6 bases). Germline CDR1 and CDR2: SNHLY and FYNNEI. The CDR3 covers 12 residues. V dropped 1 base and J dropped 15 bases, with 13 bases sitting between them. The complete variable domain, with remaining parts taken from reference TRBV2 and TRBJ2-1, reads EPEVTQTPSHQVTQMGQEVILRCVPISNHLYFYWYRQILGQKVEFLVSFYNNEISEKSEIFDDQFSVERPDGSNFTLKIRSTKLEDSAMYFCASSEGEAAWFFGPGTRLTVL.

This clone has only one observation. The chain joins TRBV7-2 to TRBJ1-6, with a weak D call TRBD1 (5 bases). The germline V gene encodes CDR1 SGHTA and CDR2 FQGNSA. The CDR3 contains 15 residues. V shed 1 base and J shed 10 bases, with 14 bases lying between them. CDR3 loop: CASSLVAGIQSPLHF. The CDR3 DNA sequence: TGTGCCAGCAGCTTAGTGGCAGGGATTCAGTCACCCCTCCACTTT.

The rearrangement uses TRBV3-1 (or the pseudogene TRBV3-2) and TRBJ1-6; D gene unclear. CDR3 length equals 17 residues. Germline V gives CDR1 LGHDT, CDR2 YNNKEL (reference sequence). V gave up 0 bases and J gave up 7 bases, with 16 bases separating them. The CDR3 DNA reads as TGTGCCAGCAGCCAAGATCTGACGGCGGGGTGGAATTCACCCCTCCACTTT. Protein sequence: CASSQDLTAGWNSPLHF.

On this clone: The same CDR3 can be traced to other DNA sequences in this sample. This chain uses TRBV18 with TRBJ1-1; the D gene is possibly TRBD1 (5 bases). The V end lost 1 base, the J end lost 1 base, and 7 bases lay between the germline ends. This CDR3 is built from 14 residues. In germline, CDR1 is KGHSH, CDR2 LQKENI. The CDR3, as DNA: TGTGCCAGCTCACCACGTACAGGGAACACTGAAGCTTTCTTT. This translates into CASSPRTGNTEAFF.

The chain uses TRBV10-2 and TRBJ2-5; 7 bases match TRBD2. CDR1 and CDR2 from the germline V gene are WSHSY and SAAADI. The CDR3 consists of 14 residues. Germline trimming cut 5 bases from V and 2 bases from J; bases unmatched to any gene: 5. The CDR3 nucleotides read TGCGCCAGCAGTCCTCCGGGACTACAAGAGACCCAGTACTTC. Translating it yields CASSPPGLQETQYF.

The chain recombines TRBV10-3 with TRBJ2-4, with D possibly being TRBD2 (6 bases). Trimming left V 2 bases short and J 3 bases short, with 14 bases between. Germline V gives CDR1 ENHRY, CDR2 SYGVKD. The CDR3 is 16 amino acids. In nucleotides, the CDR3 is TGTGCCATCAGTGAGATCCTGACCGGGGGCAAAAACATTCAGTACTTC. It is translated as CAISEILTGGKNIQYF.

This chain connects TRBV5-1 to TRBJ2-3; 10 nucleotides line up with TRBD2. Looked up from germline, CDR1 is SGHRS and CDR2 is YFSETQ. Losses at the gene ends were 2 bases for V and 6 bases for J; bases not matched to a gene: 3. The CDR3 contains 14 residues. CDR3 loop: CASSFLAGEDTQYF. The CDR3 nucleotides are TGCGCCAGCAGCTTCCTAGCGGGGGAGGATACGCAGTATTTT.

This chain connects TRBV4-1 to TRBJ2-4, with D tentatively TRBD1 (6 bases). CDR1 and CDR2 from the germline V gene are MGHRA and YSYEKL. This CDR3 region has 19 residues. Trimming cost V 6 bases and J 0 bases, with 24 bases left between them. The CDR3: CASSKGQTSYEGAKNIQYF. The CDR3 region has the DNA TGCGCCAGCAGTAAAGGACAGACCTCATACGAGGGAGCCAAAAACATTCAGTACTTC.